This note documents a single T cell receptor (beta chain) sequence. Its antigen remains unidentified. This sample was included in a study of cytomegalovirus exposure and HLA in healthy donors. Regarding the study as a whole: In vitro, three CMV-associated chains proved specific for CMV antigens. Investigators reported under 200 TCR beta chains as tied to cytomegalovirus. The tendency of first-cohort TCR clusters to co-occur in the 120 or so validation repertoires emerged from a later analysis.

The donors were members of the validation cohort, which comprised 120 subjects and was separate from the first cohort of around 700 subjects. Repertoires were generated with immunoSEQ multiplex PCR, while TCRdb's copy carries only in-frame clones and drops some. This sample has 110,000 or so clones; more than 90% occur once, and the top ten carry 0.67%. This TCR was recovered from a woman between 18 and 30 years old in good health and CMV-seronegative. Sequenced input: PBMCs.

Here the CDR3 reads CASSQGAALGELFF. CDR3 DNA sequence: TGCGCCAGCAGCCAAGGGGCCGCCCTGGGGGAGCTGTTTTTT. This chain connects TRBV4-3 to TRBJ2-2; D is unresolved. Germline CDR1 LGHNA, CDR2 YSLEER. The germline V and J ends were trimmed by 1 base and 8 bases, with 11 bases remaining between them. The CDR3 length is 14 residues.